This T cell receptor beta chain was observed in a study of T cells expressing NK-cell markers. The CDR3 length is 15 residues. Germline CDR1 and CDR2: MNHEY and SMNVEV (reference sequence). TCRdb re-called the 5' RACE reads; one entry per CDR3 protein, DNA not given. In all, the sample yields tens of thousands of distinct CDR3 sequences. The chain combines TRBV27 with TRBJ2-7. This receptor was identified in a woman aged 18 to 75 in good health. The source material was blood T cells: a sorted CD56 or NKG2C T cell subset, CD4+ or CD8+ T cells, or bulk PBMC T cells (not recorded which). CDR3 residues: CASSFSGYLTYEQYF.